This T cell receptor (beta chain) is from a study of T-cell reconstitution after alpha-beta-depleted transplantation in children. This sample's TCRbeta library carried unique molecular identifier barcodes. TCRdb analysed the PCR reads with MiXCR anew, one entry per CDR3 protein. This table has about 640,000 distinct CDR3 sequences, 16% appearing once. Between the trimmed V and J ends, which lost 3 bases and 3 bases, there was a span of 11 bases. Germline-derived CDR1 and CDR2 are MNHEY and SMNVEV (reference sequence). CDR3 length: 15 amino acids. The receptor comes from a human donor who donated a stem cell graft to a child with acute myeloid leukemia. The sample consisted of PBMCs from the stem cell graft donor, taken from the stem cell graft. J is TRBJ2-2 and V is TRBV27; a possible D gene is TRBD2 (6 bases). CDR3 in amino acids: CASSLSGLYTGELFF. The CDR3 coding sequence is TGTGCCAGCAGTTTGTCGGGACTGTACACCGGGGAGCTGTTTTTT.